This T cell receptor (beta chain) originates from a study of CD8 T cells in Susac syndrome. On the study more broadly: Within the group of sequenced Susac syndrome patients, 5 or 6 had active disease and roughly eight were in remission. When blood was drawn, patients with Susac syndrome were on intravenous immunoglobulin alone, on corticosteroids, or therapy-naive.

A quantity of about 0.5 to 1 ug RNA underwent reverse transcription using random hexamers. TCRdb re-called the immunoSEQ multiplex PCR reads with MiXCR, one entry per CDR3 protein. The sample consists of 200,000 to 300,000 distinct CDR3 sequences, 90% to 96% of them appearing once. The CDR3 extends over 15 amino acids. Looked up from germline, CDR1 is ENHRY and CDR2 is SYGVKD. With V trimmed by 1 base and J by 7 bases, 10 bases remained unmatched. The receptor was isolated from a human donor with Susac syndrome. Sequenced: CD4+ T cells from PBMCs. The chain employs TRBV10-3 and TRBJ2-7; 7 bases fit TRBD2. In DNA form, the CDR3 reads TGTGCCATCAGTGAGTTCGCGGGAGACAGAAAAGAGCAGTACTTC. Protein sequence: CAISEFAGDRKEQYF.